This paragraph reports one TCR beta chain. Data came from immunoSEQ multiplex PCR; TCRdb stores just in-frame clones and leaves some out. This table holds over 200,000 clones, 70% to 85% found once. This specimen comes from a study of blood T cell repertoires in COVID-19. Study at large: The cDNA or gDNA used as material had been derived from T cells, B-cell-depleted T cells, or PBMCs.

Seattle researchers signed up patients amid active infection and tracked them longitudinally. The CDR3 is made up of 15 amino acids. The V and J ends lost 2 bases and 2 bases respectively, with 14 bases between them. Germline CDR1 reads SGHRS; CDR2 reads YFSETQ. The chain uses TRBV5-1 and TRBJ2-7; D is unclear. Sequenced material: peripheral blood. The source of this sequence is a woman at least 80 years old with COVID-19, enrolled during active disease. CDR3 bases: TGCGCCAGCAGCTTTGTGACCCAGGCCCCCTACGAGCAGTACTTC. The encoded protein is CASSFVTQAPYEQYF.